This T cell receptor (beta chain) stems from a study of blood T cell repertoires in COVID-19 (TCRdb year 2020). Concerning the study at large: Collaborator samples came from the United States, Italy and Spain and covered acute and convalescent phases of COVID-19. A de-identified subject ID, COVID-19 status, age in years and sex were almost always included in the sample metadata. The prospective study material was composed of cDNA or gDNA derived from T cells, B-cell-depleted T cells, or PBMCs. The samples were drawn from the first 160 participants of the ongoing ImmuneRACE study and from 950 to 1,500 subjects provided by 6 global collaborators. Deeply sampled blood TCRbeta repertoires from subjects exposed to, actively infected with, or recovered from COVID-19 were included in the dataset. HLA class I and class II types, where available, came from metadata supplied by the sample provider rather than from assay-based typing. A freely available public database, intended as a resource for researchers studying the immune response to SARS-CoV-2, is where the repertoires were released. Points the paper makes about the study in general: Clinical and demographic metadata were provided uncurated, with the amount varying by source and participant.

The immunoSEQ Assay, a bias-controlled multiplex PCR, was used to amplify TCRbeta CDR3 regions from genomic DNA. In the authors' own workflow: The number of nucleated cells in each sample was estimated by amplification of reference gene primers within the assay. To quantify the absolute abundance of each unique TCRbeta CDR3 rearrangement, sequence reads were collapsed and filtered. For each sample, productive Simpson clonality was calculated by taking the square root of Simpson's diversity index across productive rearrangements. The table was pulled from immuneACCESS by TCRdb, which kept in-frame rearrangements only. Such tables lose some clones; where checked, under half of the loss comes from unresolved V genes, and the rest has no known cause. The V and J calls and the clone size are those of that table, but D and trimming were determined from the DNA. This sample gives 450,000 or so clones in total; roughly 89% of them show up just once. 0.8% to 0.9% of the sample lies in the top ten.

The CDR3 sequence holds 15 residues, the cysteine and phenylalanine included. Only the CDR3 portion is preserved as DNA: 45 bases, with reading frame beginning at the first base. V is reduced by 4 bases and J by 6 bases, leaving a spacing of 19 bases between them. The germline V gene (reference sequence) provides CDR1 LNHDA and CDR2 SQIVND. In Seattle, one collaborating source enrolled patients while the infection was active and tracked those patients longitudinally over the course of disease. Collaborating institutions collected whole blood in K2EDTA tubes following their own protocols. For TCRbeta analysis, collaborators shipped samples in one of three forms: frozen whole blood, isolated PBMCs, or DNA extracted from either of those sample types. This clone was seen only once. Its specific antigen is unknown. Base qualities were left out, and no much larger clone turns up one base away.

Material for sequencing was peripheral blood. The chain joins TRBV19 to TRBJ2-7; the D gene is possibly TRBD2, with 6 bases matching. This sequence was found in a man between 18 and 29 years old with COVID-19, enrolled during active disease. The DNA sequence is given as TGTGCCAGTAGTACCCCGGGCGGGGTTGGTGCCGAGCAGTACTTC. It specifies CASSTPGGVGAEQYF. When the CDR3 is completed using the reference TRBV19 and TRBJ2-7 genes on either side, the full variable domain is DGGITQSPKYLFRKEGQNVTLSCEQNLNHDAMYWYRQDPGQGLRLIYYSQIVNDFQKGDIAEGYSVSREKKESFPLTVTSAQKNPTAFYLCASSTPGGVGAEQYFGPGTRLTVT.